The sequence of this TCR beta chain was determined in a study of T cells of healthy individuals. This clonotype has only a few counts. The ends were cut back, 5 bases at V and 3 bases at J, with 13 bases in the middle. The CDR3 runs to 14 residues. Germline V gene sequence: CDR1 SGHTA, CDR2 FQGTGA. TCRdb fed the 5' RACE reads into MiXCR, producing one record per CDR3 protein. The sample records around 53,000 distinct CDR3 sequences, roughly 15% being singletons. The receptor's source is a human donor in good health. The chain carries TRBV7-3 and TRBJ1-2, with a tentative D call TRBD1 (6 bases). The DNA for the CDR3 is TGTGCCAGCAGCCCCGCCCCAGGGGACTATGGCTACACCTTC. Its translation: CASSPAPGDYGYTF.